These 3 T cell receptor beta chains were all obtained from the same sample, sequenced in a study of cytomegalovirus exposure and HLA in healthy donors. PCR was performed using 60 Vbeta and 13 Jbeta primers. The method was immunoSEQ multiplex PCR; TCRdb's version includes in-frame clones alone and lacks a portion of them. The table includes some 200,000 clones, approximately 85% detected once. Specimen: PBMCs. The receptors here all came from a woman younger than 30 in good health and CMV-seronegative.

The chain combines TRBV11-3 with TRBJ1-2; D remains ambiguous. Trimming removed 1 base at V and 0 bases at J, with 6 bases between. Per germline, CDR1 SGHNT and CDR2 YENEEA. CDR3 size: 14 residues. The CDR3 DNA reads TGTGCCAGCAGCTTAGGTGGAGCTAACTATGGCTACACCTTC. It yields the protein CASSLGGANYGYTF.

J is TRBJ2-7 and V is TRBV7-5; the table's D call of TRBD2 was not tested on the DNA. TRBV7-5 is classified as a pseudogene. The CDR3 length is 17 residues. Here the CDR3 DNA reads TGTGCCAGAAGCTTAGCTTGGTTAGCGGGAGCGATCTACGAGCAGTACTTC. It translates to CARSLAWLAGAIYEQYF.

This chain connects TRBV5-1 to TRBJ2-1; 7 bases are shared with TRBD1. The J segment lost 4 bases and the V segment lost 0 bases, leaving 4 bases of the junction unmatched. The CDR3 is 15 residues long. Germline values: CDR1 SGHRS, CDR2 YFSETQ. CDR3 nucleotides: TGCGCCAGCAGCTTGGTCGGGACAGAGTACAATGAGCAGTTCTTC. Its protein product is CASSLVGTEYNEQFF.